Shown below are 5 T cell receptor beta chains from a single sample sequenced in a study of memory CD4+ T cells and cytomegalovirus serostatus. Single viable CD3+CD4+CD8-CD45RO+ cells were sorted as the memory CD4+ T cells. TCRdb's copy holds only in-frame clones and misses some; the assay was immunoSEQ multiplex PCR. The table records 50,000 to 75,000 clones, 82% of them present only once. Sequenced input: memory CD4+ T cells from blood. Receptors originate from an adult in good health and CMV-seronegative.

The rearrangement joins TRBV19 to TRBJ1-5; D might be TRBD1 (6 bases). Trimming took off 5 bases at V and 7 bases at J, with 24 bases between the two ends. CDR3 length equals 17 residues. The germline gives CDR1 LNHDA, CDR2 SQIVND (reference sequence). In DNA, the CDR3 is TGTGCCAGTAGTCTCGCGCTGGACAGCCGGCAATACCAGCCCCAGCATTTT. It translates to CASSLALDSRQYQPQHF.

CDR3 bases: TGTGCCAGTAAGGAGAGCAACTATGGCTACACCTTC. Translating it yields CASKESNYGYTF. The chain links TRBV19 to TRBJ1-2; no clear D gene. V was trimmed by 7 bases and J by 2 bases, leaving 8 bases between them. From germline, CDR1 is LNHDA and CDR2 SQIVND (reference sequence). The length of the CDR3 is 12 residues.

The chain has TRBV10-2 and TRBJ1-1; D may be TRBD1 (5 bases). The V and J ends lost 5 bases and 2 bases respectively, with 15 bases between them. CDR3 length: 15 residues. Germline lookup yields CDR1 WSHSY and CDR2 SAAADI. The CDR3 DNA is TGCGCCAGCAGTCCCTGGGCAGGGATTAACACTGAAGCTTTCTTT. Amino acid sequence: CASSPWAGINTEAFF.

The CDR3 region is CASSSPTGQAFF. DNA of the CDR3: TGTGCCAGCAGTTCGCCGACAGGACAAGCTTTCTTT. The rearrangement joins TRBV28 to TRBJ1-1; the D gene is possibly TRBD1 (6 bases). The CDR3 is made up of 12 amino acids. Germline V CDR1 and CDR2: MDHEN, SYDVKM. V gave up 4 bases and J gave up 9 bases, with 12 bases separating them.

This clone has a single count. CDR3 residues: CASSLDGWEGKGEETQYF. The DNA of the CDR3 is TGTGCCAGCAGCTTAGACGGGTGGGAGGGCAAGGGGGAAGAGACCCAGTACTTC. This chain joins TRBV7-2 and TRBJ2-5, with TRBD2 as a possible D gene (7 bases). The germline V gene encodes CDR1 SGHTA and CDR2 FQGNSA. The germline V and J ends were trimmed by 1 base and 3 bases, with 21 bases remaining between them. The CDR3 loop spans 18 amino acids.